The TCR beta chain described here comes from a study of blood T cell repertoires in COVID-19. Study overall: Sample material is recorded as cDNA or gDNA derived from T cells, B-cell-depleted T cells, or PBMCs.

In the original analysis: Estimates of nucleated cell counts were drawn from the amplification of reference gene primers. The data were produced by immunoSEQ multiplex PCR, yet TCRdb's version contains in-frame clones alone and is incomplete. Clone size and V and J calls were adopted from that table, with D and trimming inferred from the DNA. The sample lists roughly 260,000 clones, roughly nine tenths occurring once. The CDR3 covers 13 residues. V was cut by 3 bases and J by 4 bases, with 7 bases left in between. Cohorts were assigned according to the clinical history that participants reported. All recovered Cohort 3 donors got two negative PCRs, got clearance, or saw symptom resolution.

Sequences were obtained from PBMCs or T cells enriched from blood (not recorded which). The chain is built from TRBV12-3 or TRBV12-4 and TRBJ1-3; no clear D. The origin of this receptor is a woman under 30 who had recovered from COVID-19. The CDR3 coding sequence is TGTGCCAGCAGTTTTGAGGGAGGAAACACCATATATTTT. This gives the protein CASSFEGGNTIYF.